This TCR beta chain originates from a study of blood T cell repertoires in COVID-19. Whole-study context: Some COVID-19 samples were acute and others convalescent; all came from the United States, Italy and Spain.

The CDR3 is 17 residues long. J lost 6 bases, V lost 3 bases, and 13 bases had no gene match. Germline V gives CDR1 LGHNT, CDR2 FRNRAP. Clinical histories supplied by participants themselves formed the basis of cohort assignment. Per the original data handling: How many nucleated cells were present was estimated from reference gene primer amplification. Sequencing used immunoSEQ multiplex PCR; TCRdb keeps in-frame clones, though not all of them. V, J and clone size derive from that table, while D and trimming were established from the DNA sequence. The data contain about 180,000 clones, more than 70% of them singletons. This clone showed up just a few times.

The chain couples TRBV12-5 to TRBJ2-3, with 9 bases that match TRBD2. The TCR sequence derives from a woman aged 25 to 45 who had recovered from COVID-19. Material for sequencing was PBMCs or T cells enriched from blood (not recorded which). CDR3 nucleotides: TGTGCTAGTGGTTTTGTTCTACTGGGCGGGAGGGCCGATACGCAGTATTTT. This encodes CASGFVLLGGRADTQYF.